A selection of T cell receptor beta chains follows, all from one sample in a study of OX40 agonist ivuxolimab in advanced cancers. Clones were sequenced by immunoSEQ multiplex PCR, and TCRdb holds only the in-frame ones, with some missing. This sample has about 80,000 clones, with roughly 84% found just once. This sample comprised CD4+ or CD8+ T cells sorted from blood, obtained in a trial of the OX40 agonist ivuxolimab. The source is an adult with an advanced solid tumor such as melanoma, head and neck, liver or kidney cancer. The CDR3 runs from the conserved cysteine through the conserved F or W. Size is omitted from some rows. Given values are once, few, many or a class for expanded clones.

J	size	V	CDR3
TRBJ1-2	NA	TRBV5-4	CASSSSRGVGYGYTF
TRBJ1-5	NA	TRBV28	CASSPIQTWSGNQPQHF
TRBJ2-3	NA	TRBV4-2	CASSQDGTADTQYF
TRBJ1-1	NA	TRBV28	CASSFSGFTEAFF
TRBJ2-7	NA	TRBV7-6	CASTLRAELDYEQYF
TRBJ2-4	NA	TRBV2	CASSDYAGLIGKNIQYF
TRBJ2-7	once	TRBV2	CASSQADSYEQYF
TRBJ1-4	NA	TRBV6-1	CASSHTGGGEKLFF
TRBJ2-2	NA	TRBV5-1	CASSSTGGIGTGELFF
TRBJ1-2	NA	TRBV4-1	CASSQVNQGSRGYTF
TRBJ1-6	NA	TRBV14	CASSQDPGAYNSPLHF
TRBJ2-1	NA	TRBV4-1	CASSQVTSGGGEQFF
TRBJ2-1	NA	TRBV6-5	CASRPGLAGGQEQFF
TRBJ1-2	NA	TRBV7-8	CASSSGLFNYGYTF
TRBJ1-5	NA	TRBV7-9	CASSFGGDQPQHF
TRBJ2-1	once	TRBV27	CASSKLAGGSYNEQFF
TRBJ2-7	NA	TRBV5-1	CASSSGTSGRGQYF
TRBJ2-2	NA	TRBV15	CATSRGAARADAGELFF
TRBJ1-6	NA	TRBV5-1	CASSLASSGGSNSPLHF
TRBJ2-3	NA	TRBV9	CASSVQPSTDTQYF